The rows below give T cell receptor beta chains drawn from one sample of a study of T cell changes during pregnancy in multiple sclerosis. This table comes from immunoSEQ multiplex PCR, and its TCRdb copy is limited to in-frame clones, with some not included. The sample records more than 45,000 clones, roughly 93% being singletons. The sequences come from CD8+ T cells from peripheral blood mononuclear cells, collected in the second trimester of pregnancy. These TCRs come from a female donor with multiple sclerosis, enrolled in a pregnancy study. Both conserved end residues are part of each CDR3. D genes are given only for firm matches. Not every row has a clone size; where given, it reads once, few, many or a size class.

size: NA; J: TRBJ2-6; D: NA; V: TRBV5-4; CDR3: CASSPDISGANVLTF; DNA: TGTGCCAGCAGCCCGGACATCTCTGGGGCCAACGTCCTGACTTTC
size: NA; J: TRBJ2-5; D: TRBD2; V: TRBV7-2; CDR3: CASSLALGLAGGLETQYF; DNA: TGTGCCAGCAGCTTAGCCCTAGGACTAGCGGGGGGGCTGGAGACCCAGTACTTC
size: NA; J: TRBJ1-5; D: NA; V: TRBV2; CDR3: CASSEGLAGNQPQHF; DNA: TGTGCCAGCAGTGAAGGACTGGCCGGCAATCAGCCCCAGCATTTT
size: NA; J: TRBJ1-1; D: TRBD1; V: TRBV27; CDR3: CASSLVAGGWNTEAFF; DNA: TGTGCCAGCAGTTTAGTCGCAGGGGGCTGGAACACTGAAGCTTTCTTT
size: NA; J: TRBJ2-1; D: NA; V: TRBV28; CDR3: CASSPWGADTYNEQFF; DNA: TGTGCCAGCAGCCCCTGGGGAGCGGATACCTACAATGAGCAGTTCTTC
size: once; J: TRBJ2-7; D: NA; V: TRBV27; CDR3: CASSLRNRPFFEQYF; DNA: TGTGCCAGCAGTTTACGAAACAGGCCTTTCTTCGAGCAGTACTTC
size: once; J: TRBJ2-2; D: TRBD1; V: TRBV27; CDR3: CASSSRDRATGELFF; DNA: TGTGCCAGCAGTTCCCGGGACAGGGCCACCGGGGAGCTGTTTTTT
size: NA; J: TRBJ2-7; D: NA; V: TRBV6-5; CDR3: CASSYSTRGSYEQYF; DNA: TGTGCCAGCAGTTACTCCACTAGAGGGTCCTACGAGCAGTACTTC
size: NA; J: TRBJ2-7; D: TRBD1; V: TRBV11-2; CDR3: CASSPRQGVYEQYF; DNA: TGTGCCAGCAGCCCTAGACAGGGAGTCTACGAGCAGTACTTC
size: NA; J: TRBJ2-7; D: NA; V: TRBV9; CDR3: CASSVEGVATSYEQYF; DNA: TGTGCCAGCAGCGTAGAGGGGGTAGCGACCTCCTACGAGCAGTACTTC
size: NA; J: TRBJ2-1; D: TRBD2; V: TRBV30; CDR3: CAWRGGTSGANEQFF; DNA: TGTGCCTGGAGGGGGGGAACTAGCGGAGCCAATGAGCAGTTCTTC
size: NA; J: TRBJ2-7; D: TRBD1; V: TRBV29-1; CDR3: CSVVAPGGGYEQYF; DNA: TGCAGCGTTGTAGCGCCAGGGGGCGGCTACGAGCAGTACTTC
size: NA; J: TRBJ1-2; D: TRBD1; V: TRBV19; CDR3: CASRPGTGLNYTF; DNA: TGTGCCAGTAGACCCGGGACAGGGTTGAACTACACCTTC
size: NA; J: TRBJ1-1; D: NA; V: TRBV6-5; CDR3: CASSYSGVLNTEAFF; DNA: TGTGCCAGCAGTTACTCAGGGGTGTTAAACACTGAAGCTTTCTTT
size: NA; J: TRBJ1-1; D: NA; V: TRBV9; CDR3: CASSAPGKEAFF; DNA: TGTGCCAGCAGCGCCCCGGGAAAGGAAGCTTTCTTT
size: NA; J: TRBJ2-3; D: TRBD2; V: TRBV12-5; CDR3: CASGLLAGGSGTQYF; DNA: TGTGCTAGTGGTTTGCTAGCGGGGGGGTCAGGTACGCAGTATTTT
size: NA; J: TRBJ2-7; D: NA; V: TRBV7-6; CDR3: CASSYSRAREQYF; DNA: TGTGCCAGCAGCTATAGCAGGGCCCGGGAGCAGTACTTC
size: NA; J: TRBJ1-5; D: TRBD1; V: TRBV28; CDR3: CASSLVIRGVVNQPQHF; DNA: TGTGCCAGCAGTTTAGTCATCAGGGGGGTAGTCAATCAGCCCCAGCATTTT
size: NA; J: TRBJ2-7; D: NA; V: TRBV6-1; CDR3: CASSEETAYSYEQYF; DNA: TGTGCCAGCAGTGAAGAAACAGCCTACTCCTACGAGCAGTACTTC
size: few; J: TRBJ2-7; D: NA; V: TRBV6-4; CDR3: CASSDSPTGEQYF; DNA: TGTGCCAGCAGTGACTCCCCCACGGGGGAGCAGTACTTC
size: NA; J: TRBJ1-1; D: NA; V: TRBV9; CDR3: CASSGKEGMNTEAFF; DNA: TGTGCCAGCAGCGGTAAGGAGGGGATGAACACTGAAGCTTTCTTT
size: NA; J: TRBJ1-4; D: TRBD1; V: TRBV12-5; CDR3: CASGGTGSEKLFF; DNA: TGTGCTAGTGGGGGGACAGGGAGTGAAAAACTGTTTTTT
size: NA; J: TRBJ1-2; D: TRBD1; V: TRBV2; CDR3: CASMGTGGRGDYGYTF; DNA: TGTGCCAGCATGGGGACAGGGGGCCGGGGGGACTATGGCTACACCTTC
size: NA; J: TRBJ2-1; D: TRBD1; V: TRBV5-4; CDR3: CASSLLRTGDNEQFF; DNA: TGTGCCAGCAGCTTGTTGCGGACAGGAGATAATGAGCAGTTCTTC
size: NA; J: TRBJ1-5; D: NA; V: TRBV4-2; CDR3: CASSQADSPREPQHF; DNA: TGTGCCAGCAGCCAGGCGGACAGCCCCCGGGAGCCCCAGCATTTT
size: once; J: TRBJ1-2; D: NA; V: TRBV29-1; CDR3: CSVPTRGSYGYTF; DNA: TGCAGCGTTCCCACTCGGGGGAGTTATGGCTACACCTTC
size: NA; J: TRBJ2-3; D: TRBD2; V: TRBV7-3; CDR3: CASSFTAGGTDTQYF; DNA: TGTGCCAGCAGCTTTACTGCGGGAGGCACAGATACGCAGTATTTT
size: NA; J: TRBJ2-7; D: NA; V: TRBV7-7; CDR3: CASSPQGGDEQYF; DNA: TGTGCCAGCAGCCCTCAGGGAGGCGACGAGCAGTACTTC
size: NA; J: TRBJ1-5; D: TRBD1; V: TRBV28; CDR3: CASSSRQGSNQPQHF; DNA: TGTGCCAGCAGTTCACGACAGGGGAGCAATCAGCCCCAGCATTTT
size: NA; J: TRBJ2-7; D: TRBD1; V: TRBV5-1; CDR3: CASSFDKDRVYEQYF; DNA: TGCGCCAGCAGCTTCGATAAGGACAGGGTCTACGAGCAGTACTTC
size: NA; J: TRBJ2-5; D: TRBD2; V: TRBV7-3; CDR3: CASSLGTAGGPEETQYF; DNA: TGTGCCAGCAGCTTAGGGACAGCGGGGGGGCCCGAGGAGACCCAGTACTTC
size: NA; J: TRBJ2-1; D: NA; V: TRBV14; CDR3: CASSQPDRREQFF; DNA: TGTGCCAGCAGCCAACCGGACAGACGGGAGCAGTTCTTC
size: NA; J: TRBJ2-1; D: TRBD2; V: TRBV2; CDR3: CASSEPRTSSEQFF; DNA: TGTGCCAGCAGTGAGCCGAGGACTAGCAGTGAGCAGTTCTTC
size: NA; J: TRBJ1-3; D: NA; V: TRBV7-9; CDR3: CASSSRRSSGNTIYF; DNA: TGTGCCAGCAGCTCCAGACGGAGCTCTGGAAACACCATATATTTT
size: NA; J: TRBJ2-1; D: NA; V: TRBV13; CDR3: CASSLGPLLRTQQFF; DNA: TGTGCCAGCAGCTTGGGCCCCCTGTTGAGGACACAGCAGTTCTTC
size: few; J: TRBJ2-2; D: TRBD1; V: TRBV6-1; CDR3: CASSEGTGYTGELFF; DNA: TGTGCCAGCAGTGAAGGGACAGGGTATACCGGGGAGCTGTTTTTT
size: NA; J: TRBJ1-1; D: TRBD1; V: TRBV6-4; CDR3: CASSTGTGEAFF; DNA: TGTGCCAGCAGTACCGGGACAGGGGAGGCTTTCTTT
size: once; J: TRBJ2-1; D: TRBD2; V: TRBV29-1; CDR3: CSVDLAGGEQFF; DNA: TGCAGCGTCGATTTAGCGGGGGGTGAGCAGTTCTTC
size: NA; J: TRBJ2-7; D: NA; V: TRBV2; CDR3: CASTGDGGGSYEQYF; DNA: TGTGCCAGCACGGGGGATGGGGGTGGCTCCTACGAGCAGTACTTC
size: NA; J: TRBJ2-3; D: TRBD2; V: TRBV6-1; CDR3: CASSEAWSSGRTDTQYF; DNA: TGTGCCAGCAGTGAAGCGTGGTCTAGCGGGAGGACAGATACGCAGTATTTT
size: NA; J: TRBJ2-1; D: TRBD2; V: TRBV9; CDR3: CASSVELAGYNEQFF; DNA: TGTGCCAGCAGCGTAGAGCTAGCGGGCTACAATGAGCAGTTCTTC
size: NA; J: TRBJ2-1; D: NA; V: TRBV5-4; CDR3: CASSLDAGEQFF; DNA: TGTGCCAGCAGCTTGGATGCAGGCGAGCAGTTCTTC
size: NA; J: TRBJ1-1; D: NA; V: TRBV29-1; CDR3: CSAQRSGRRAEAFF; DNA: TGCAGCGCCCAAAGGTCGGGAAGGAGGGCTGAAGCTTTCTTT
size: NA; J: TRBJ2-2; D: NA; V: TRBV7-9; CDR3: CASSLAGGGIDTGELFF; DNA: TGTGCCAGCAGCTTAGCTGGAGGAGGGATCGACACCGGGGAGCTGTTTTTT
size: NA; J: TRBJ2-7; D: NA; V: TRBV27; CDR3: CASSWGGTEQYF; DNA: TGTGCCAGCAGTTGGGGCGGTACCGAGCAGTACTTC
size: few; J: TRBJ2-4; D: TRBD1; V: TRBV7-9; CDR3: CASSPPGQGNIQYF; DNA: TGTGCCAGCAGTCCCCCAGGACAGGGGAACATTCAGTACTTC
size: many; J: TRBJ2-7; D: NA; V: TRBV2; CDR3: CASSATFPYEQYF; DNA: TGTGCCAGCAGCGCAACATTTCCCTACGAGCAGTACTTC
size: NA; J: TRBJ2-7; D: NA; V: TRBV21-1; CDR3: CASSKGGTEYPSRYEQYF; DNA: TGTGCCAGCAGCAAAGGTGGTACCGAGTACCCTTCTCGATACGAGCAGTACTTC
size: once; J: TRBJ1-5; D: NA; V: TRBV19; CDR3: CASSMDGAGDYAQPQHF; DNA: TGTGCCAGTAGTATGGACGGGGCAGGGGACTACGCCCAGCCCCAGCATTTT
size: NA; J: TRBJ2-7; D: TRBD1; V: TRBV5-8; CDR3: CASSLGRGQGAYEQYF; DNA: TGTGCCAGCAGCCTAGGCCGCGGACAGGGGGCCTACGAGCAGTACTTC
size: NA; J: TRBJ1-2; D: TRBD1; V: TRBV27; CDR3: CASSLKVDRVDGYTF; DNA: TGTGCCAGCAGTTTAAAGGTGGACAGGGTCGATGGCTACACCTTC
size: once; J: TRBJ2-7; D: NA; V: TRBV23-1; CDR3: CASRPTWGHDYEQYF; DNA: TGCGCCAGCCGGCCCACCTGGGGCCACGATTACGAGCAGTACTTC
size: NA; J: TRBJ1-3; D: NA; V: TRBV5-1; CDR3: CASSLGEAGNTIYF; DNA: TGCGCCAGCAGCCTGGGGGAGGCGGGAAACACCATATATTTT